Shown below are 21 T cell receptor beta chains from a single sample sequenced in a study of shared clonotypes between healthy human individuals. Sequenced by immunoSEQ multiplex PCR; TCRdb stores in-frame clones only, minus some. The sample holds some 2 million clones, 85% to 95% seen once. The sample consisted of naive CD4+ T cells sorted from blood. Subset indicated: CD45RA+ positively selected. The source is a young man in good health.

CDR3 DNA: TGTGCCTGGAGTGTCAAGTCGGGAGCGTGGAATGAGCAGTTCTTC. Its protein product is CAWSVKSGAWNEQFF. This chain connects TRBV30 to TRBJ2-1; TRBD2 might be the D (6 bases). The CDR3 spans 15 residues. Germline values: CDR1 GTSNPN, CDR2 SVGIG (reference sequence). V was cut by 0 bases and J by 7 bases, with 16 bases left in between.

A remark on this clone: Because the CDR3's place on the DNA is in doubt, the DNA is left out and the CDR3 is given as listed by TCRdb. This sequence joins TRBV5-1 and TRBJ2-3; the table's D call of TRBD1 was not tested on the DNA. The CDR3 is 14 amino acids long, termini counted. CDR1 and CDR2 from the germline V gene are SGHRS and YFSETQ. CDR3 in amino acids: CASSSSTGTDTQYF.

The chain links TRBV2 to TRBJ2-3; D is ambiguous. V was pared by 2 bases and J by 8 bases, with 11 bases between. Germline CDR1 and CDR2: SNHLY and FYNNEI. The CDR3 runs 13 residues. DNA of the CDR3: TGTGCCAGCAGTGAACTCGGTGCAACTACGCAGTATTTT. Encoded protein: CASSELGATTQYF.

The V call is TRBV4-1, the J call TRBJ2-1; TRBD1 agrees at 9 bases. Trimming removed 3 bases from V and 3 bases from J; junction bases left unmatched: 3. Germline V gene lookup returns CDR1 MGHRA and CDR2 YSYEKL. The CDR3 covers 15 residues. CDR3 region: CASSQPGQGYNEQFF. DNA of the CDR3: TGCGCCAGCAGCCAGCCGGGACAGGGCTACAATGAGCAGTTCTTC.

CDR3 sequence: CASSKTSTDTQYF. The CDR3 nucleotides read TGCGCCAGCAGCAAAACATCCACAGATACGCAGTATTTT. This chain links TRBV5-1 with TRBJ2-3; D is unclear. V lost 4 bases to trimming and J lost 2 bases, with 8 bases between them. This CDR3 has 13 amino acids. The germline V gene encodes CDR1 SGHRS and CDR2 YFSETQ.

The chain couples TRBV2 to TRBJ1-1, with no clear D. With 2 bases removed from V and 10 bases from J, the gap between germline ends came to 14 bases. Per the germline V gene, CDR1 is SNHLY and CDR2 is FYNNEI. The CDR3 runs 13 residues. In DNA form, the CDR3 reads TGTGCCAGCAGTGAAATATCTCAGAAGCGAGCTTTCTTT. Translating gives CASSEISQKRAFF.

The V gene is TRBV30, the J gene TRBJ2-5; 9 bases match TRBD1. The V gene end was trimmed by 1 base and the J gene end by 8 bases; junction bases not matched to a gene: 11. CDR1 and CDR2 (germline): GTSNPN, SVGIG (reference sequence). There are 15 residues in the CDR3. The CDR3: CAWSGGETGGVTQYF. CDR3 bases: TGTGCCTGGAGTGGCGGTGAGACAGGGGGTGTTACCCAGTACTTC.

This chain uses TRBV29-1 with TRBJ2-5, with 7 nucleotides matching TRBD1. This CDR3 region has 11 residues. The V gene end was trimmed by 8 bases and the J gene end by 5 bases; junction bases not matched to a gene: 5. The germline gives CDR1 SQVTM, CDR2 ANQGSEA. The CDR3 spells CSQVRGETQYF. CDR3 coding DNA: TGCAGCCAAGTCAGGGGGGAGACCCAGTACTTC.

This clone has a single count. CDR3 bases: TGTGCCAGCAGCCTCCCGGGGCTCAACACCGGGGAGCTGTTTTTT. Translation: CASSLPGLNTGELFF. The chain has TRBV5-5 and TRBJ2-2, with D perhaps being TRBD1 or TRBD2 (5 bases each). The V end was cut by 4 bases, the J end by 2 bases, with 12 bases between. This CDR3 has 15 amino acids. CDR1 and CDR2 from the germline V gene are SGHKS and YYEKEE (reference sequence).

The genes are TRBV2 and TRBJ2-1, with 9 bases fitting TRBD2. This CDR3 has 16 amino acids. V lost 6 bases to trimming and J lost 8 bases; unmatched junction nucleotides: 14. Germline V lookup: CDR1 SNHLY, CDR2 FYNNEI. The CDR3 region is CASRPTGTSWEDEQFF. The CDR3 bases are TGTGCCAGCAGGCCCACCGGGACTAGCTGGGAAGATGAGCAGTTCTTC.

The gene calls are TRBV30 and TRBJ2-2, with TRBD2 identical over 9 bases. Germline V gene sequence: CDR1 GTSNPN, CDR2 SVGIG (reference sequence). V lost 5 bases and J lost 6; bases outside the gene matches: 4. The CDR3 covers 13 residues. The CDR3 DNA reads TGTGCCTGGTCCGGGACTAGCCCCGGGGAGCTGTTTTTT. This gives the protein CAWSGTSPGELFF.

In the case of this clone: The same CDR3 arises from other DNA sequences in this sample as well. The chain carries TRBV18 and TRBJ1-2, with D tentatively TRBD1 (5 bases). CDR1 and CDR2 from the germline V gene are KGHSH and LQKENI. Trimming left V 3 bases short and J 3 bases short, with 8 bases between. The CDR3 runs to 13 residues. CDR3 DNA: TGTGCCAGCTCACCGGGGCAGCACTATGGCTACACCTTC. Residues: CASSPGQHYGYTF.

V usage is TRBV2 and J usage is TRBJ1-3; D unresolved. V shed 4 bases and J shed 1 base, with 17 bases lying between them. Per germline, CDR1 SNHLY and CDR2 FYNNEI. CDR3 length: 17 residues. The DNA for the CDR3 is TGTGCCAGCAGTGTTCCCCCAGGTGGAGGTTCTGGAAACACCATATATTTT. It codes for CASSVPPGGGSGNTIYF.

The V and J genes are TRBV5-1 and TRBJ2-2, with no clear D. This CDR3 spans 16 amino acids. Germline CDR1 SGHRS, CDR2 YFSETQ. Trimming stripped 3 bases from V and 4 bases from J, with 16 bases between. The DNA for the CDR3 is TGCGCCAGCAGCTGGAACCCCTTAGGCGGCACCGGGGAGCTGTTTTTT. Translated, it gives CASSWNPLGGTGELFF.

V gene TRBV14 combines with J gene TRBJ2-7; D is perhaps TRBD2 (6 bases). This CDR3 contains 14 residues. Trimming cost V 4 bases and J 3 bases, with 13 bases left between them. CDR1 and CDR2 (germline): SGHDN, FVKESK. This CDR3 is CASSRQEGNYEQYF. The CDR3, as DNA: TGTGCCAGCAGCCGTCAGGAGGGGAACTACGAGCAGTACTTC.

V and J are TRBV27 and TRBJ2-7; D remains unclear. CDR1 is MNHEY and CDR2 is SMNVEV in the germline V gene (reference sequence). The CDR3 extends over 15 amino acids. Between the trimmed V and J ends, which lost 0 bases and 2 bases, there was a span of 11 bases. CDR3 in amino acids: CASSLSWATAYEQYF. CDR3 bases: TGTGCCAGCAGTTTATCCTGGGCAACTGCCTACGAGCAGTACTTC.

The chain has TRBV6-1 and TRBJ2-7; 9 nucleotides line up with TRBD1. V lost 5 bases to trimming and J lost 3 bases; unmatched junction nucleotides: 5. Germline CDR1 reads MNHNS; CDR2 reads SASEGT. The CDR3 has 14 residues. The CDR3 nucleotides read TGTGCCAGCAGTACACAGGGGGCAGGCTACGAGCAGTACTTC. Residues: CASSTQGAGYEQYF.

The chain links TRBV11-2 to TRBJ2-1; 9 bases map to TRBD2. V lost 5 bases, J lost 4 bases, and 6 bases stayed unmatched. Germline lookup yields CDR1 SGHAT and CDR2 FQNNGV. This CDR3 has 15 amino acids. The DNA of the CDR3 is TGTGCCAGCAGCCACGTGACTAGCGGATACAATGAGCAGTTCTTC. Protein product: CASSHVTSGYNEQFF.

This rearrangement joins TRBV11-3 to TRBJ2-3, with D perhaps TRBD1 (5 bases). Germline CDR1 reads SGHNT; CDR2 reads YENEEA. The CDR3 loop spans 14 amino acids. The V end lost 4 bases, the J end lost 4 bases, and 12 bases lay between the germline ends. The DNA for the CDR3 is TGTGCCAGCAGCTGGGGCGGCGCCCCAGATACGCAGTATTTT. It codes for CASSWGGAPDTQYF.

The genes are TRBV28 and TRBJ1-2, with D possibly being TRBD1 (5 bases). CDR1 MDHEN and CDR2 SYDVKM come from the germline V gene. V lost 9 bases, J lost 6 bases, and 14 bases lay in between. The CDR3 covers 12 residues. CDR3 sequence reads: CASEGVHDGYTF. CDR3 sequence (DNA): TGTGCCAGTGAAGGGGTCCATGATGGCTACACCTTC.

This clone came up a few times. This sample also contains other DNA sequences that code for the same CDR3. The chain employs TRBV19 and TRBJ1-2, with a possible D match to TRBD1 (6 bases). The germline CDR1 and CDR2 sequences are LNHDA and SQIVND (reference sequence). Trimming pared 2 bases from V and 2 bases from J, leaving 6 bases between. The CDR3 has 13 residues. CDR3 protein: CASSITGNYGYTF. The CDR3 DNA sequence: TGTGCCAGTAGTATAACAGGGAACTATGGCTACACCTTC.